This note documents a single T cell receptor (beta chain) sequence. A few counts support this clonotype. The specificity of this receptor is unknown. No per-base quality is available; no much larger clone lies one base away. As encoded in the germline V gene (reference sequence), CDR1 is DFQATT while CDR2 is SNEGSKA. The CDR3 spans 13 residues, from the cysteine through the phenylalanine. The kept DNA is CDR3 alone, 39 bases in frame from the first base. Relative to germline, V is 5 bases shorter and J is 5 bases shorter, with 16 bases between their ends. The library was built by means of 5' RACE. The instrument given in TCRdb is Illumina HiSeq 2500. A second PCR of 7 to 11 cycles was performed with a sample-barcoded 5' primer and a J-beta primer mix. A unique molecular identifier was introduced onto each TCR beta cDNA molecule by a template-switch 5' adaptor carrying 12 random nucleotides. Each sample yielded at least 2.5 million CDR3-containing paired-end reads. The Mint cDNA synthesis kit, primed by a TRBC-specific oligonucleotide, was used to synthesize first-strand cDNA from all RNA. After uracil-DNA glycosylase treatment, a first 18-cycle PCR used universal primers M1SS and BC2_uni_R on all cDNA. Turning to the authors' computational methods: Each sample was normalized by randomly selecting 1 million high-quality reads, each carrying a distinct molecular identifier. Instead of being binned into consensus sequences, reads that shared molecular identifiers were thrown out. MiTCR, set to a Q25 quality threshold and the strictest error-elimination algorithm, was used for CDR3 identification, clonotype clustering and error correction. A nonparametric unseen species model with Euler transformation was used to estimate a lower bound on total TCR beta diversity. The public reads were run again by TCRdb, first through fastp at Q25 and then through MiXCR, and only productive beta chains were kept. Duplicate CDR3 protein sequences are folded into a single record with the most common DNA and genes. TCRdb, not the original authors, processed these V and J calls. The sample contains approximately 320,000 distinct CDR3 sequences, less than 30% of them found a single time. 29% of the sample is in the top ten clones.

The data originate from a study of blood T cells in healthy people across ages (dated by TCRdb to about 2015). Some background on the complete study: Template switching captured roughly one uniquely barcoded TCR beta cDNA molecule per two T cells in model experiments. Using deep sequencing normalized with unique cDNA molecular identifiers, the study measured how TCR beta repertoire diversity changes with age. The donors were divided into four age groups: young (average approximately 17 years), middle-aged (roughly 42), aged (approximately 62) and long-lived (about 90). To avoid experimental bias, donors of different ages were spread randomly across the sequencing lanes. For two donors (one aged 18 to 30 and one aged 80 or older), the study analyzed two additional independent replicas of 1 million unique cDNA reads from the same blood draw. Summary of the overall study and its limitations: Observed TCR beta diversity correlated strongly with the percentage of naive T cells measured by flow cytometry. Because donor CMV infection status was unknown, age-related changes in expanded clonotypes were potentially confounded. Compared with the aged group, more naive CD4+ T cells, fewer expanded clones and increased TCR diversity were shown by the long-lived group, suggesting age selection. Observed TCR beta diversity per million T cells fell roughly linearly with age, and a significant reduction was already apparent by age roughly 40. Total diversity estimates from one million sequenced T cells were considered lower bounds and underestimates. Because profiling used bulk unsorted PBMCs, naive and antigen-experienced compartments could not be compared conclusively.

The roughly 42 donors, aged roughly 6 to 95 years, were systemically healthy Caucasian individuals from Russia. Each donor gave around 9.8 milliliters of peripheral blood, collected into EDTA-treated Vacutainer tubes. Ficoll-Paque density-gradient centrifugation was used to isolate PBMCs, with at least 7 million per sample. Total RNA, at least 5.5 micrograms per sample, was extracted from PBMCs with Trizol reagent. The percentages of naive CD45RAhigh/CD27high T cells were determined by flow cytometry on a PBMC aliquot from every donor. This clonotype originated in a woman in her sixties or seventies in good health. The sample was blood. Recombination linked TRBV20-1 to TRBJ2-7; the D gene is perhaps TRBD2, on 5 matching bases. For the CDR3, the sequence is CSAWEYYGDEQYF. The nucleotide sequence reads TGCAGTGCTTGGGAGTACTACGGCGACGAGCAGTACTTC.